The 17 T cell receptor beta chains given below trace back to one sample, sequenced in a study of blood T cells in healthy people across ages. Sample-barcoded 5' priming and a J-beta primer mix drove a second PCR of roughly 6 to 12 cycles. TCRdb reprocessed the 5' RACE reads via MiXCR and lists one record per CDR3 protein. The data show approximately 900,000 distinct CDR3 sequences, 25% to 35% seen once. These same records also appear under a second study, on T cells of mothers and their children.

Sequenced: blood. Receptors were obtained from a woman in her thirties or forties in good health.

The DNA for the CDR3 is TGTGCCTGGAGTGCAGGGTCTCAGCCCCAGCATTTT. This sequence encodes CAWSAGSQPQHF. V and J are TRBV30 and TRBJ1-5; tentative D call: TRBD1 (5 bases). The germline CDR1 and CDR2 sequences are GTSNPN and SVGIG (reference sequence). With 1 base removed from V and 6 bases from J, the gap between germline ends came to 7 bases. There are 12 residues in the CDR3.

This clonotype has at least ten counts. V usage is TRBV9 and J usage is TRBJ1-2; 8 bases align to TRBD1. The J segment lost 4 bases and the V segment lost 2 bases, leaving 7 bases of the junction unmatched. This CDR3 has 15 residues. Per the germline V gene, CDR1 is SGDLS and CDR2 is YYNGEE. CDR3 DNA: TGTGCCAGCAGCGTTGGACAGGGTGTCTCCTATGGCTACACCTTC. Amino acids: CASSVGQGVSYGYTF.

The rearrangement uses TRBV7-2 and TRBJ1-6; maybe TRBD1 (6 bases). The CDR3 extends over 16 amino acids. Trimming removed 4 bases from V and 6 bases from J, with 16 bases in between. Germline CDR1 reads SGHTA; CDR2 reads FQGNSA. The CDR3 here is CASSSQQGFPNSPLHF. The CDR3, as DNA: TGTGCCAGCAGCTCCCAACAGGGATTCCCTAATTCACCCCTCCACTTT. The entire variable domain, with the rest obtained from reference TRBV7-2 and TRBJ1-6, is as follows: GAGVSQSPSNKVTEKGKDVELRCDPISGHTALYWYRQSLGQGLEFLIYFQGNSAPDKSGLPSDRFSAERTGGSVSTLTIQRTQQEDSAVYLCASSSQQGFPNSPLHFGNGTRLTVT.

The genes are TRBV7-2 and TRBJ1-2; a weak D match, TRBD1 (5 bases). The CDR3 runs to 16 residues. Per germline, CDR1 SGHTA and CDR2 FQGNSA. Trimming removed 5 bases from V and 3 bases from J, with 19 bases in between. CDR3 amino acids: CASSLNPGGADYGYTF. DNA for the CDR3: TGTGCCAGCAGCCTCAACCCGGGCGGGGCAGACTATGGCTACACCTTC.

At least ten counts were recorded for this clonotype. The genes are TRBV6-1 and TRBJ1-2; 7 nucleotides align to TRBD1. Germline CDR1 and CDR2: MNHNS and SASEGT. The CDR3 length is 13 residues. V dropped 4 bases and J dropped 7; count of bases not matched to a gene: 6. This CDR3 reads CASSVDRFSGYTF. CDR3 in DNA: TGTGCCAGCAGTGTGGACAGGTTTTCTGGCTACACCTTC.

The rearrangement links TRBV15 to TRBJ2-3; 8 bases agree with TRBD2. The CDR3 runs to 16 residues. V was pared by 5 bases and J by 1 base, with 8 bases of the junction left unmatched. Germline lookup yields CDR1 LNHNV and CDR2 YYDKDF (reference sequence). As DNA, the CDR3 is TGTGCCACCAGCCGGCTCGGGGGGGTGGGCACAGATACGCAGTATTTT. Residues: CATSRLGGVGTDTQYF.

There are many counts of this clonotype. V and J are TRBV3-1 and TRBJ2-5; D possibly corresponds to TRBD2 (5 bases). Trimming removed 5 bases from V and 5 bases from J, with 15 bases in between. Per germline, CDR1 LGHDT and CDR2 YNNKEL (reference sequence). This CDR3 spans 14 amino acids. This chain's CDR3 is CASSTRTAWETQYF. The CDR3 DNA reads TGTGCCAGCAGCACCCGGACTGCATGGGAGACCCAGTACTTC.

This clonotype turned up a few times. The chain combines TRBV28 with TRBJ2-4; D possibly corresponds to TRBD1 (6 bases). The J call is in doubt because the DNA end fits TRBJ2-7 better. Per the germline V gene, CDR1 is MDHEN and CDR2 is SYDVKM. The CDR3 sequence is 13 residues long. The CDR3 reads CASQQGPYHEQYF. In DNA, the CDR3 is TGTGCCAGTCAACAGGGTCCCTACCACGAGCAGTACTTC.

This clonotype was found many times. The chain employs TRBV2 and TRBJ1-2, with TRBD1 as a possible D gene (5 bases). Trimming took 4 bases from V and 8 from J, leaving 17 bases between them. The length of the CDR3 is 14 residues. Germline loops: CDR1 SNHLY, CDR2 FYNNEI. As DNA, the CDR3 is TGTGCCAGCAGTGTACCGACAGTGCCCGGCGGCTACACCTTC. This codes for CASSVPTVPGGYTF.

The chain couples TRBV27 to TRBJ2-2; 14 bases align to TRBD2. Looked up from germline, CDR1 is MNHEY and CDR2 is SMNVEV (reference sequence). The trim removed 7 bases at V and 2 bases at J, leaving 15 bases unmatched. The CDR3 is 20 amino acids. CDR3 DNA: TGTGCCAGCACCCTGTTGGGACTAGCGGGAGAAGGGCTCAACACCGGGGAGCTGTTTTTT. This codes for CASTLLGLAGEGLNTGELFF.

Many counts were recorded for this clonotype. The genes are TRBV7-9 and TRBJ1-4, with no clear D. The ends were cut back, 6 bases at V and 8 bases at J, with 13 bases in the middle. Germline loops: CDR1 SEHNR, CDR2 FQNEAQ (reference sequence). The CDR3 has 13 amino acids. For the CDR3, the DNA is TGTGCCAGCAGTTTTATCGGACGGGAAAAACTGTTTTTT. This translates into CASSFIGREKLFF.

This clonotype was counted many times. The CDR3 loop reads CASSQGGARSGANVLTF. DNA for the CDR3: TGCGCCAGCAGCCAAGGCGGGGCTCGCTCTGGGGCCAACGTCCTGACTTTC. The rearrangement links TRBV4-1 to TRBJ2-6; D is perhaps TRBD2 (6 bases). Trimming shortened V by 1 base and J by 0 bases, and 10 bases separated the two germline ends. Germline CDR1 MGHRA, CDR2 YSYEKL. The CDR3 loop spans 17 amino acids.

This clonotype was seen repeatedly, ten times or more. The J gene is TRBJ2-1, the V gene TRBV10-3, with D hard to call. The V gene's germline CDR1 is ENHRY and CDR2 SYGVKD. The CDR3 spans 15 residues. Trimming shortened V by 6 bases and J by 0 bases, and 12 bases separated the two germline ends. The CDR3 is CAIRASSSSYNEQFF. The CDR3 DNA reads TGTGCCATCAGAGCATCTAGTAGCTCCTACAATGAGCAGTTCTTC.

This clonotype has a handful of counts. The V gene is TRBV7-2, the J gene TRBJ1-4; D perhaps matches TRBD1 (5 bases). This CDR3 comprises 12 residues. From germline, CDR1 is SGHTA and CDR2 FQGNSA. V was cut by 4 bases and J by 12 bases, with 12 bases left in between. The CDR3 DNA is TGTGCCAGCAGCTCATCCGGGACGCAACTGTTTTTT. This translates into CASSSSGTQLFF.

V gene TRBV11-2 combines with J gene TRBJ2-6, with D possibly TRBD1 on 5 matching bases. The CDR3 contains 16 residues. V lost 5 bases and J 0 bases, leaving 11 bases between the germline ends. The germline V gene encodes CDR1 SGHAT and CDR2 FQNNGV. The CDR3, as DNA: TGTGCCAGCAGCGTACAGGTTCGCTCTGGGGCCAACGTCCTGACTTTC. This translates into CASSVQVRSGANVLTF.

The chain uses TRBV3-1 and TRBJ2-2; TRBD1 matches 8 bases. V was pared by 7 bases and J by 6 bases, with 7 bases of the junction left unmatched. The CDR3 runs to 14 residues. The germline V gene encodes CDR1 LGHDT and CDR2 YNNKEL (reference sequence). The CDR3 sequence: CASTALGQAGELFF. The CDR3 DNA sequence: TGTGCCAGCACCGCCCTGGGACAGGCCGGGGAGCTGTTTTTT. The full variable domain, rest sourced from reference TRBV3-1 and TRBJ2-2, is DTAVSQTPKYLVTQMGNDKSIKCEQNLGHDTMYWYKQDSKKFLKIMFSYNNKELIINETVPNRFSPKSPDKAHLNLHINSLELGDSAVYFCASTALGQAGELFFGEGSRLTVL.

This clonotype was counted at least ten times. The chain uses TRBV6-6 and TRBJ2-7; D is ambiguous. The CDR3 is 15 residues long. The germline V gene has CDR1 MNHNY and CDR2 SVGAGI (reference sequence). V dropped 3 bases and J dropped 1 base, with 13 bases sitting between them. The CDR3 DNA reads TGTGCCAGCAGTTATCTTCTGGGCAGTTCCTACGAGCAGTACTTC. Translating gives CASSYLLGSSYEQYF.